Below, 23 T cell receptor beta chains from the same sample are listed, as sequenced in a study of tumor T cells in aggressive B-cell lymphoma. The data were produced by immunoSEQ multiplex PCR, yet TCRdb's version contains in-frame clones alone and is incomplete. This sample yields approximately 3,000 clones, of which 85% are seen a single time; about 4% belongs to the top ten. The sample consisted of tumor tissue. The receptor set was obtained from an adult with diffuse large B cell lymphoma.

The rearrangement links TRBV19 to TRBJ2-1; 7 bases match TRBD1. The V gene's germline CDR1 is LNHDA and CDR2 SQIVND (reference sequence). The ends lost 11 bases at V and 4 bases at J; junction bases unmatched: 11. The CDR3 is made up of 14 amino acids. The CDR3 region has the DNA TGTGCCTGCAACCCGGGACAGAAATACAATGAGCAGTTCTTC. Protein sequence: CACNPGQKYNEQFF. Full variable domain (remainder filled in from reference TRBV19 and TRBJ2-1): DGGITQSPKYLFRKEGQNVTLSCEQNLNHDAMYWYRQDPGQGLRLIYYSQIVNDFQKGDIAEGYSVSREKKESFPLTVTSAQKNPTAFYLCACNPGQKYNEQFFGPGTRLTVL.

Remarks on this clone: The DNA is omitted, as the CDR3 cannot be located on it reliably, and the CDR3 follows TCRdb's listing. V usage is TRBV2 and J usage is TRBJ1-2; the D call in the table, TRBD1, was not verified against the DNA. Germline V gene data show CDR1 as SNHLY and CDR2 as FYNNEI. The CDR3 is 13 residues long, counting both termini. The CDR3: CASSVGTGSGDTF.

The chain links TRBV5-1 to TRBJ2-1; tentative D call: TRBD1 (5 bases). CDR1 and CDR2 (germline): SGHRS, YFSETQ. This CDR3 contains 14 residues. Trimming stripped 0 bases from V and 8 bases from J, with 12 bases between. The CDR3 loop reads CASSLGQGWDEQFF. The DNA of the CDR3 is TGCGCCAGCAGCTTGGGGCAGGGCTGGGATGAGCAGTTCTTC.

V and J are TRBV5-4 and TRBJ1-5; D unclear. CDR3 length: 13 amino acids. Germline V gene data show CDR1 as SGHNT and CDR2 as YYREEE (reference sequence). V was cut by 4 bases and J by 5 bases, with 10 bases left in between. CDR3 DNA sequence: TGTGCCAGCAGCACCAGCGGGGATCAGCCCCAGCATTTT. Protein: CASSTSGDQPQHF.

This clone was found once. This chain joins TRBV29-1 and TRBJ2-3, with D possibly being TRBD1 (5 bases). CDR3 size: 15 residues. Deletions cut 2 bases from V and 3 bases from J, with 15 bases between. Looked up from germline, CDR1 is SQVTM and CDR2 is ANQGSEA. In nucleotides, the CDR3 is TGCAGCGTTGAAAGGCAGGGAATGTTGACAGATACGCAGTATTTT. It specifies CSVERQGMLTDTQYF.

The chain recombines TRBV5-5 with TRBJ2-5; D not certain. Deletions cut 0 bases from V and 5 bases from J, with 8 bases between. CDR3 length: 13 amino acids. The germline gives CDR1 SGHKS, CDR2 YYEKEE (reference sequence). The CDR3 coding sequence is TGTGCCAGCAGCTTGGGTCCCCGGGAGACCCAGTACTTC. Amino acid sequence: CASSLGPRETQYF.

The V and J genes are TRBV9 and TRBJ1-2; D is perhaps TRBD1 (5 bases). CDR3 length equals 14 residues. The V gene's germline CDR1 is SGDLS and CDR2 YYNGEE. Trimming shortened V by 0 bases and J by 8 bases, and 14 bases separated the two germline ends. CDR3 DNA: TGTGCCAGCAGCGTAGAAGGCAGGGTGTACGGCTACACCTTC. Translating gives CASSVEGRVYGYTF. Drawing the rest from reference TRBV9 and TRBJ1-2, the complete variable domain is DSGVTQTPKHLITATGQRVTLRCSPRSGDLSVYWYQQSLDQGLQFLIQYYNGEERAKGNILERFSAQQFPDLHSELNLSSLELGDSALYFCASSVEGRVYGYTFGSGTRLTVV.

The V and J genes are TRBV5-1 and TRBJ2-7, with D maybe TRBD1 (6 bases). This CDR3 is built from 13 residues. The germline V gene has CDR1 SGHRS and CDR2 YFSETQ. Trimming cost V 0 bases and J 6 bases, with 10 bases left between them. The DNA for the CDR3 is TGCGCCAGCAGCTTGGACAGGGCGGCCGAGCAGTACTTC. This encodes CASSLDRAAEQYF.

This clone was seen more than once but under ten times. This rearrangement joins TRBV6-1 to TRBJ1-5; perhaps TRBD1 as D (5 bases). V was clipped by 2 bases and J by 2 bases, with 7 bases between them. The germline CDR1 and CDR2 sequences are MNHNS and SASEGT. There are 14 residues in the CDR3. The CDR3 DNA is TGTGCCAGCAGTGAAACGACAGGCAATCAGCCCCAGCATTTT. As protein: CASSETTGNQPQHF.

This chain connects TRBV19 to TRBJ2-7, with TRBD2 as a possible D gene (5 bases). CDR1 and CDR2 from the germline V gene are LNHDA and SQIVND (reference sequence). The CDR3 runs 12 residues. Trimming took 8 bases from V and 6 from J, leaving 14 bases between them. CDR3 coding DNA: TGTGCCAGTTCTCATGGGAGAGGCGAGCAGTACTTC. Translating gives CASSHGRGEQYF.

The J gene is TRBJ2-5, the V gene TRBV18; D call uncertain. The ends were cut back, 3 bases at V and 4 bases at J, with 15 bases in the middle. This CDR3 region has 15 residues. CDR1 KGHSH and CDR2 LQKENI come from the germline V gene. In DNA form, the CDR3 reads TGTGCCAGCTCACCGGAGCGAGTTTCTGGAGAGACCCAGTACTTC. Protein product: CASSPERVSGETQYF.

The gene calls are TRBV4-2 and TRBJ1-6; TRBD1 might be the D (6 bases). The V gene lost 0 bases and the J gene lost 7 bases, with 13 bases spanning the gap. The CDR3 is 16 amino acids. In germline, CDR1 is LGHNA, CDR2 YNFKEQ. The CDR3 region is CASSQETTGTNSPLHF. In DNA form, the CDR3 reads TGTGCCAGCAGCCAAGAGACTACAGGGACAAATTCACCCCTCCACTTT.

V and J are TRBV18 and TRBJ2-4; 12 bases line up with TRBD1. CDR3 length: 16 amino acids. The germline CDR1 and CDR2 sequences are KGHSH and LQKENI. The junction had 1 base not matched to a gene; V was cut back by 3 bases and J by 1 base. This chain's CDR3 is CASSPGQGAAKNIQYF. As DNA, the CDR3 is TGTGCCAGCTCACCGGGACAGGGGGCTGCCAAAAACATTCAGTACTTC.

The J gene is TRBJ1-6, the V gene TRBV2, with TRBD1 identical over 7 bases. Germline CDR1 reads SNHLY; CDR2 reads FYNNEI. The CDR3 is 16 residues long. Trimming cost V 7 bases and J 7 bases; bases outside gene matches: 13. CDR3 coding DNA: TGTGCCAGCAACCTAGTACGACAGGGAAGCAATTCACCCCTCCACTTT. This codes for CASNLVRQGSNSPLHF.

The chain employs TRBV15 and TRBJ2-1, with 8 nucleotides matching TRBD1. The length of the CDR3 is 14 residues. V dropped 5 bases and J dropped 6; count of bases not matched to a gene: 6. CDR1 LNHNV and CDR2 YYDKDF come from the germline V gene (reference sequence). CDR3 in DNA: TGTGCCACCAGCGGACAGGGTCGGGGCAATGAGCAGTTCTTC. Translating gives CATSGQGRGNEQFF.

J is TRBJ1-1 and V is TRBV5-1; D is uncertain. With 0 bases removed from V and 1 base from J, the gap between germline ends came to 7 bases. The CDR3 sequence is 14 residues long. The V gene's germline CDR1 is SGHRS and CDR2 YFSETQ. In nucleotides, the CDR3 is TGCGCCAGCAGCTTGGCCCTCGGGAACACTGAAGCTTTCTTT. It encodes CASSLALGNTEAFF.

With respect to this clone: The germline gene is not matched at one end of the junction; a read error may be the cause. This chain uses TRBV18 with TRBJ2-7, with no clear D. The germline V gene encodes CDR1 KGHSH and CDR2 LQKENI. This CDR3 contains 14 residues. The CDR3 loop is CANSPRLGPYEQYF. The CDR3 DNA reads TGTGCCAACTCACCTCGGCTAGGCCCCTACGAGCAGTACTTC.

This chain uses TRBV29-1 with TRBJ1-2, with TRBD1 identical over 8 bases. The CDR3 spans 13 residues. Germline V gene lookup returns CDR1 SQVTM and CDR2 ANQGSEA. The trim removed 6 bases at V and 10 bases at J, leaving 13 bases unmatched. CDR3 nucleotides: TGCAGCGTAGACAAGGGACAGGCATCTCCCTACACCTTC. Protein sequence: CSVDKGQASPYTF.

This chain joins TRBV27 and TRBJ2-5; D unresolved. CDR3 length equals 13 residues. Germline CDR1 is MNHEY and CDR2 is SMNVEV (reference sequence). V lost 4 bases and J 0 bases, leaving 6 bases between the germline ends. CDR3 coding DNA: TGTGCCAGCAGTTCCCCATACCAAGAGACCCAGTACTTC. Its translation: CASSSPYQETQYF.

The chain is built from TRBV6-5 and TRBJ2-7; D possibly corresponds to TRBD1 (5 bases). CDR1 and CDR2 from the germline V gene are MNHEY and SVGAGI. The CDR3 is 15 amino acids. V lost 6 bases and J 0 bases, leaving 15 bases between the germline ends. DNA of the CDR3: TGTGCCAGCAGGCCCGACAGAGCTCGCTCCTACGAGCAGTACTTC. It yields the protein CASRPDRARSYEQYF.

This chain joins TRBV5-4 and TRBJ1-2, with TRBD1 matching over 7 bases. V lost 4 bases, J lost 4 bases, and 4 bases stayed unmatched. The CDR3 spans 13 residues. The germline gives CDR1 SGHNT, CDR2 YYREEE (reference sequence). This CDR3 reads CASSAEGAYGYTF. The CDR3 DNA reads TGTGCCAGCAGCGCAGAGGGGGCCTATGGCTACACCTTC. Looking up the rest from reference TRBV5-4 and TRBJ1-2 gives the full variable domain: ETGVTQSPTHLIKTRGQQVTLRCSSQSGHNTVSWYQQALGQGPQFIFQYYREEENGRGNFPPRFSGLQFPNYSSELNVNALELDDSALYLCASSAEGAYGYTFGSGTRLTVV.

This CDR3 is CASSVPGQKNTEAFF. As DNA, the CDR3 is TGTGCCAGCAGCGTACCGGGACAAAAAAACACTGAAGCTTTCTTT. The chain is built from TRBV4-2 and TRBJ1-1, with D maybe TRBD1 (6 bases). Germline values: CDR1 LGHNA, CDR2 YNFKEQ. This CDR3 contains 15 residues. V was cut by 5 bases and J by 2 bases, with 15 bases left in between.

This clone occurred once. The genes are TRBV19 and TRBJ2-1, with D tentatively TRBD2 (6 bases). The CDR3 contains 17 residues. Germline assignment: CDR1 LNHDA and CDR2 SQIVND (reference sequence). Trimming cost V 5 bases and J 13 bases, with 30 bases left between them. DNA of the CDR3: TGTGCCAGTAGTTCGGAGTGGGTAGTGGGTGCACGGGGGAAACAGTTCTTC. Encoded protein: CASSSEWVVGARGKQFF.